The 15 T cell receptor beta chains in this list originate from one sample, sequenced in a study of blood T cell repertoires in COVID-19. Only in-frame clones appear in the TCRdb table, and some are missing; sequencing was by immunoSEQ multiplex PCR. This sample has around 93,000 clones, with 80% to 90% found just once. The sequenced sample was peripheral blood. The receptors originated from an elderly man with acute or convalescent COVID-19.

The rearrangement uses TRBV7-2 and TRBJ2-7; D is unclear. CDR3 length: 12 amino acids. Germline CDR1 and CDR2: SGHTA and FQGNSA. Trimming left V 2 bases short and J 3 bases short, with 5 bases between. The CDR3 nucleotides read TGTGCCAGCAGCTTACAGCGCTACGAGCAGTACTTC. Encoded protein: CASSLQRYEQYF.

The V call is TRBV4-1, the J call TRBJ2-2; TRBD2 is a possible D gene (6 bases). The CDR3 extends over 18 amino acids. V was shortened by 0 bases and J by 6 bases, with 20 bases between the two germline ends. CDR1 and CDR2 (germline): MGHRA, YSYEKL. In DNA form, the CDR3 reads TGCGCCAGCAGCCAAGACAGTTGGAGGGGCGTGGCGGCCGGGGAGCTGTTTTTT. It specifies CASSQDSWRGVAAGELFF.

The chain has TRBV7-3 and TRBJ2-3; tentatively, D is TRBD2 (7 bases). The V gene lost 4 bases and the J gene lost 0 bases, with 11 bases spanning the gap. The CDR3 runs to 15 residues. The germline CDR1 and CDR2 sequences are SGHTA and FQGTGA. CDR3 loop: CASSSGGRSTDTQYF. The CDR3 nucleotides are TGTGCCAGCAGCTCCGGGGGGCGGAGCACAGATACGCAGTATTTT.

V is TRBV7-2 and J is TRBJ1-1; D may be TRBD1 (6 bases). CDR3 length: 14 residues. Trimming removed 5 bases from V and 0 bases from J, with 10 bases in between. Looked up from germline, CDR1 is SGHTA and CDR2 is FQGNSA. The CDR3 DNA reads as TGTGCCAGCAGCCTGCGACAGGTGAACACTGAAGCTTTCTTT. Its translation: CASSLRQVNTEAFF.

CDR3 DNA sequence: TGTGCCAGCAGCTTATCCGAGAAAACTGAAGCTTTCTTT. It translates to CASSLSEKTEAFF. The J gene is TRBJ1-1, the V gene TRBV7-3; D unclear. CDR1 is SGHTA, CDR2 FQGTGA, per germline. V lost 2 bases and J 5 bases, leaving 9 bases between the germline ends. The CDR3 runs to 13 residues.

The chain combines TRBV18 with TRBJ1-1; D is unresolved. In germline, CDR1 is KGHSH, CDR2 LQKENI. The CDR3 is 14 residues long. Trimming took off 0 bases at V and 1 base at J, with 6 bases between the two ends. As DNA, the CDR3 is TGTGCCAGCTCACCACCCCGAGGGAACACTGAAGCTTTCTTT. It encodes CASSPPRGNTEAFF.

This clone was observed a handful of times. The CDR3 nucleotides read TGTGCCAGCAGCCAAGCACAGGGCAACACCATATATTTT. Translation: CASSQAQGNTIYF. The chain couples TRBV3-1 (or the pseudogene TRBV3-2) to TRBJ1-3; D is perhaps TRBD1 (6 bases). Germline V gives CDR1 LGHDT, CDR2 YNNKEL (reference sequence). The V end was cut by 1 base, the J end by 7 bases, with 8 bases between. The CDR3 runs 13 residues.

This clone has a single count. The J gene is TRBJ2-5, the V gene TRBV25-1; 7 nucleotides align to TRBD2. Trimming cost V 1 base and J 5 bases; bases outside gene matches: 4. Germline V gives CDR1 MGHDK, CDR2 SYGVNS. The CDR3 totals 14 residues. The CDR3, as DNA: TGTGCCAGCAGTGAATCTGGCGGGAGCGAGACCCAGTACTTC. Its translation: CASSESGGSETQYF. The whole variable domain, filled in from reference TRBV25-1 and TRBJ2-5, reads EADIYQTPRYLVIGTGKKITLECSQTMGHDKMYWYQQDPGMELHLIHYSYGVNSTEKGDLSSESTVSRIRTEHFPLTLESARPSHTSQYLCASSESGGSETQYFGPGTRLLVL.

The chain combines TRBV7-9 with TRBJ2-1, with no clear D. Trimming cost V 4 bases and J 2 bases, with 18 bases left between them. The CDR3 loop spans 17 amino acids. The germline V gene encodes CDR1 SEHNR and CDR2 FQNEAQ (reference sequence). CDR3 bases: TGTGCCAGCAGCTCTCTTTCCAGTACAAATCCCTACAATGAGCAGTTCTTC. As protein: CASSSLSSTNPYNEQFF.

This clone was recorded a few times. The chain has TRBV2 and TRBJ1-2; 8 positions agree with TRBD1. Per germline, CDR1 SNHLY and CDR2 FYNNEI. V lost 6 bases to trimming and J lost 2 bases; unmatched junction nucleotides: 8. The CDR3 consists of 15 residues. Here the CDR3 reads CASSPAGGRNYGYTF. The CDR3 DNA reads TGTGCCAGCAGCCCGGCAGGGGGCAGAAACTATGGCTACACCTTC.

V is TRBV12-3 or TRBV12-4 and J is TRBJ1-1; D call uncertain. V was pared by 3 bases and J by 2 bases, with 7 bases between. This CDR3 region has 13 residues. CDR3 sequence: CASSLGVNTEAFF. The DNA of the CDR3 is TGTGCCAGCAGTTTGGGAGTAAACACTGAAGCTTTCTTT.

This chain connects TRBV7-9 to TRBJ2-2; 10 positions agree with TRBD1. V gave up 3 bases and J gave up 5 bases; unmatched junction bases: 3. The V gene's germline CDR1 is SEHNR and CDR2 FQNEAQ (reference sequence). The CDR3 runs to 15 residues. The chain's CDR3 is CASSFDRGLTGELFF. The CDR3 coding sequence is TGTGCCAGCAGCTTCGACAGGGGGCTGACCGGGGAGCTGTTTTTT.

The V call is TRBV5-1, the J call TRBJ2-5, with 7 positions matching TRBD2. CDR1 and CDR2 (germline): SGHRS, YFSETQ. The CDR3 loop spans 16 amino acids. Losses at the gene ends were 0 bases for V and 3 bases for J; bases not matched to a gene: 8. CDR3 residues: CASSLVGGSVEETQYF. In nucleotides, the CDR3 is TGCGCCAGCAGCTTGGTGGGGGGGAGTGTGGAAGAGACCCAGTACTTC.

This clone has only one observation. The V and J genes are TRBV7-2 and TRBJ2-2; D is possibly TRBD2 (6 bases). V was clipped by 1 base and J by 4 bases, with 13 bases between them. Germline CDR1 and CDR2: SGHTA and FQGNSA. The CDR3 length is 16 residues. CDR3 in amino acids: CASSLVGGDRTGELFF. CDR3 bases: TGTGCCAGCAGCTTAGTCGGCGGGGACCGCACCGGGGAGCTGTTTTTT. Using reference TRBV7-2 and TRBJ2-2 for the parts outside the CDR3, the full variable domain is GAGVSQSPSNKVTEKGKDVELRCDPISGHTALYWYRQSLGQGLEFLIYFQGNSAPDKSGLPSDRFSAERTGGSVSTLTIQRTQQEDSAVYLCASSLVGGDRTGELFFGEGSRLTVL.

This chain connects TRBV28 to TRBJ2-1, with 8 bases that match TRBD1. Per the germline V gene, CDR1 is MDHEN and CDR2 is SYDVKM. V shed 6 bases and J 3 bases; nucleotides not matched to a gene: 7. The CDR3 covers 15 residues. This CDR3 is CASSRAGTGYNEQFF. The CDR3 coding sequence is TGTGCCAGCAGCCGAGCCGGGACAGGCTACAATGAGCAGTTCTTC.